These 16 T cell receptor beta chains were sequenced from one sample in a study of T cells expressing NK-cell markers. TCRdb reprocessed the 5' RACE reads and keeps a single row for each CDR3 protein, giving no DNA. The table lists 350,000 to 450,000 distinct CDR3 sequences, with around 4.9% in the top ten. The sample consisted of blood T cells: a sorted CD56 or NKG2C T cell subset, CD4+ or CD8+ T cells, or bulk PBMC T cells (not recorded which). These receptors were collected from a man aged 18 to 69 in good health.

The chain's CDR3 is CAISSGGNEQFF. The rearrangement joins TRBV10-3 to TRBJ2-1; TCRdb reports TRBD1, a call that lacks DNA to check it against. Germline V gene data show CDR1 as ENHRY and CDR2 as SYGVKD. CDR3 length equals 12 residues.

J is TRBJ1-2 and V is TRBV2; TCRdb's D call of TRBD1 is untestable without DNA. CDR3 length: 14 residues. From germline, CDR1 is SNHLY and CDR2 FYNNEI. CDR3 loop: CASGPVGNNYGYTF.

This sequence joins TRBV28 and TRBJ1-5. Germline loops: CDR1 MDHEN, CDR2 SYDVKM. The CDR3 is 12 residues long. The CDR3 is CASSFRFQPQHF.

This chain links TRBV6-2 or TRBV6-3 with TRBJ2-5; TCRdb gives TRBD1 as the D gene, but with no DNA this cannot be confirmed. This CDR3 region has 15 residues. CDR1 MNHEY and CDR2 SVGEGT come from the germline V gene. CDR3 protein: CASYEKGGPEETQYF.

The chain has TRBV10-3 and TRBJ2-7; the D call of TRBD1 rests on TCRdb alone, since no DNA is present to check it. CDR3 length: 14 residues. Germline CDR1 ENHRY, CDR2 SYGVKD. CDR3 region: CAIMGDGFLREQYF.

The CDR3 here is CASSLTGQGARYTEAFF. The rearrangement uses TRBV5-1 and TRBJ1-1; TCRdb indicates TRBD1, and absent DNA this call remains unverified. This CDR3 comprises 17 residues. CDR1 is SGHRS, CDR2 YFSETQ, per germline.

The CDR3 sequence is CASGTSGGVTGELFF. This chain uses TRBV7-2 with TRBJ2-2; the TCRdb D gene call, TRBD2, has no DNA to confirm it. In germline, CDR1 is SGHTA, CDR2 FQGNSA. This CDR3 is 15 amino acids long.

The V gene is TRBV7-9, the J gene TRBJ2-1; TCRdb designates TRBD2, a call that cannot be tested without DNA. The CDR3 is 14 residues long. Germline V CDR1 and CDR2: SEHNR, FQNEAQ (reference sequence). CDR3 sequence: CASSSRPTSNEQFF.

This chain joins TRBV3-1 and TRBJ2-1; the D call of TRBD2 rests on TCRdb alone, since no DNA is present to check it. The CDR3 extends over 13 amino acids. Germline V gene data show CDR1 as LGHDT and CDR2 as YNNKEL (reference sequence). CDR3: CASSQLVWYEQFF.

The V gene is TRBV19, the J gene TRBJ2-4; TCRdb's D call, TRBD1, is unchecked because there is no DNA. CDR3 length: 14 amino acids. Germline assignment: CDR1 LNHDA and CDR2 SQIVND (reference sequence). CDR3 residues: CASSSRTGKNIQYF.

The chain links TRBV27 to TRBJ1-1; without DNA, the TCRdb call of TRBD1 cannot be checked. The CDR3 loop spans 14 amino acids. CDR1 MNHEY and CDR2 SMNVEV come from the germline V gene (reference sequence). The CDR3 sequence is CASSRGQGFTEAFF.

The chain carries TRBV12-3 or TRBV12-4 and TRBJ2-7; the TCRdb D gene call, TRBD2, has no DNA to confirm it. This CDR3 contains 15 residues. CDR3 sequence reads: CASSLGWGGAYEQYF.

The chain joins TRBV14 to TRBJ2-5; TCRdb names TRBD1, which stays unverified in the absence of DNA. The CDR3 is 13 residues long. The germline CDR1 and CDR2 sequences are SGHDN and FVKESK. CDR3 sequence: CASSQETVGNQYF.

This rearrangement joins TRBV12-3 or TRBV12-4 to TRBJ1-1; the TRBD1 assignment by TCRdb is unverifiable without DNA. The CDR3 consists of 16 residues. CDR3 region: CASSSPGHSRTTEAFF.

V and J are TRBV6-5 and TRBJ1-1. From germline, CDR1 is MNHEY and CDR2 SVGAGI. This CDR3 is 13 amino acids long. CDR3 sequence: CAIRDGGSTEAFF.

This CDR3 reads CASSDPTRANSPLHF. The gene calls are TRBV25-1 and TRBJ1-6; the TCRdb call, TRBD1, lacks DNA for checking. Looked up from germline, CDR1 is MGHDK and CDR2 is SYGVNS. This CDR3 contains 15 residues.